Shown below are 18 T cell receptor beta chains from a single sample sequenced in a study of blood T cell repertoires in COVID-19 (dated by TCRdb to the early 2020s). Libraries were constructed by the immunoSEQ multiplex PCR assay. TCRdb's version of the immuneACCESS table is confined to in-frame rearrangements and falls short of the full clone set. An unresolved V gene accounts for under half of the shortfall where checked; the remainder is of unknown origin. Here the sample has approximately 140,000 clones; 84% occur a single time. The top ten clones comprise about 1.5% of the sample. Sequenced sample: peripheral blood. The receptors here all came from a man aged 60 to 75 with acute or convalescent COVID-19.

The chain recombines TRBV12-3 or TRBV12-4 with TRBJ1-2, with 7 bases that match TRBD1. The CDR3 is made up of 13 amino acids. V dropped 6 bases and J dropped 6; count of bases not matched to a gene: 7. The CDR3 spells CASRVGTDHGYTF. CDR3 nucleotide sequence: TGTGCCAGCAGGGTCGGGACAGATCATGGCTACACCTTC.

This chain's CDR3 is CASSRDSSYEQYF. The CDR3 DNA reads as TGTGCCAGCAGTAGGGACAGCTCCTACGAGCAGTACTTC. This sequence joins TRBV2 and TRBJ2-7; 7 positions match TRBD1. V was clipped by 5 bases and J by 0 bases; unmatched bases: 1. CDR1 is SNHLY and CDR2 is FYNNEI in the germline V gene. This CDR3 comprises 13 residues.

This chain connects TRBV10-3 to TRBJ2-5; 9 bases are shared with TRBD1. Germline CDR1 is ENHRY and CDR2 is SYGVKD. The V segment lost 3 bases and the J segment 6 bases; nucleotides outside the gene matches: 8. This CDR3 region has 15 residues. The CDR3 DNA is TGTGCCATCAGTGATGGGGACAGGGTGATGCAGACCCAGTACTTC. Protein sequence: CAISDGDRVMQTQYF.

This rearrangement joins TRBV5-5 to TRBJ1-5; 9 positions agree with TRBD1. CDR1 is SGHKS, CDR2 YYEKEE, per germline (reference sequence). With 1 base clipped from V and 4 bases from J, the junction kept 6 bases outside the gene matches. This CDR3 contains 16 residues. The CDR3 region has the DNA TGTGCCAGCAGCTTGCTTGCGGGACAGGGAAATCAGCCCCAGCATTTT. It yields the protein CASSLLAGQGNQPQHF.

This rearrangement joins TRBV7-3 to TRBJ2-3; TRBD2 agrees at 9 bases. There are 15 residues in the CDR3. Germline lookup yields CDR1 SGHTA and CDR2 FQGTGA. Trimming cost V 5 bases and J 5 bases; bases outside gene matches: 8. Here the CDR3 DNA reads TGTGCCAGCAGCGCCTCCGGCGGGGGGGGAGATACGCAGTATTTT. Amino acid sequence: CASSASGGGGDTQYF.

This clone was detected a few times. The chain couples TRBV4-2 to TRBJ2-7; D is ambiguous. This CDR3 is built from 13 residues. Trimming pared 0 bases from V and 3 bases from J, leaving 6 bases between. In germline, CDR1 is LGHNA, CDR2 YNFKEQ. CDR3 sequence (DNA): TGTGCCAGCAGCCAAGAAGCCGGCTACGAGCAGTACTTC. This codes for CASSQEAGYEQYF.

V usage is TRBV7-9 and J usage is TRBJ1-2; 8 nucleotides align to TRBD1. Germline V gives CDR1 SEHNR, CDR2 FQNEAQ (reference sequence). Trimming removed 1 base from V and 7 bases from J; junction bases left unmatched: 2. This CDR3 is 13 amino acids long. CDR3 region: CASSLEQGAGYTF. CDR3 nucleotides: TGTGCCAGCAGCTTAGAGCAGGGGGCTGGCTACACCTTC. Together with reference TRBV7-9 and TRBJ1-2, the CDR3 gives the full variable domain: DTGVSQNPRHKITKRGQNVTFRCDPISEHNRLYWYRQTLGQGPEFLTYFQNEAQLEKSRLLSDRFSAERPKGSFSTLEIQRTEQGDSAMYLCASSLEQGAGYTFGSGTRLTVV.

The chain has TRBV5-6 and TRBJ1-3, with D possibly matching TRBD1 (6 bases). Germline CDR1 is SGHDT and CDR2 is YYEEEE. This CDR3 region has 16 residues. The V and J ends lost 2 bases and 3 bases respectively, with 15 bases between them. The CDR3 region is CASSFLQGLFGNTIYF. In DNA form, the CDR3 reads TGTGCCAGCAGCTTTCTCCAGGGGCTATTTGGAAACACCATATATTTT.

CDR3 residues: CSVASGSYEQYF. CDR3 coding DNA: TGCAGCGTTGCCTCTGGCAGCTACGAGCAGTACTTC. J is TRBJ2-7 and V is TRBV29-1; D gene unclear. Between the trimmed V and J ends, which lost 4 bases and 3 bases, there was a span of 10 bases. CDR1 and CDR2 from the germline V gene are SQVTM and ANQGSEA. This CDR3 is 12 amino acids long.

This clone was observed at least ten times. The chain links TRBV12-3 or TRBV12-4 to TRBJ1-2; tentative D call: TRBD1 (5 bases). V dropped 5 bases and J dropped 6 bases, with 13 bases sitting between them. The CDR3 sequence is 13 residues long. The CDR3 loop reads CASSPNQGHGYTF. The CDR3 DNA reads TGTGCCAGCAGTCCTAACCAGGGCCATGGCTACACCTTC.

The J gene is TRBJ2-7, the V gene TRBV5-1, with a weak D call TRBD2 (5 bases). Germline loops: CDR1 SGHRS, CDR2 YFSETQ. Trimming took off 5 bases at V and 7 bases at J, with 19 bases between the two ends. This CDR3 has 14 amino acids. The CDR3 region has the DNA TGCGCCAGCAGTAACCGAGTACGGGGTTATGAGCAGTACTTC. Amino acids: CASSNRVRGYEQYF.

The chain recombines TRBV7-2 with TRBJ2-3; 11 bases fit TRBD2. With V trimmed by 5 bases and J by 0 bases, 7 bases remained unmatched. The CDR3 runs 17 residues. The germline CDR1 and CDR2 sequences are SGHTA and FQGNSA. This CDR3 is CASSPLSSGRSTDTQYF. CDR3 bases: TGTGCCAGCAGCCCTCTTTCTAGCGGGAGGAGCACAGATACGCAGTATTTT.

The chain recombines TRBV6-5 with TRBJ1-1, with 7 bases matching TRBD1. The germline CDR1 and CDR2 sequences are MNHEY and SVGAGI. CDR3 length equals 15 residues. V lost 6 bases to trimming and J lost 5 bases; unmatched junction nucleotides: 12. CDR3 sequence reads: CASSGTGVPGTEAFF. In DNA form, the CDR3 reads TGTGCCAGCAGCGGAACAGGGGTCCCAGGGACTGAAGCTTTCTTT.

The chain combines TRBV6-2 or TRBV6-3 with TRBJ1-1; the match to TRBD1 covers 9 bases. The V segment lost 6 bases and the J segment 5 bases; nucleotides outside the gene matches: 10. The CDR3 spans 15 residues. Per germline, CDR1 MNHEY and CDR2 SVGEGT. The CDR3 loop reads CASSPSGQGGTEAFF. The CDR3 bases are TGTGCCAGCAGCCCCTCGGGACAGGGAGGGACTGAAGCTTTCTTT.

Here the CDR3 DNA reads TGTGCCAGCGGCAGCCAAGGACAGGCCTATGGCTACACCTTC. Amino acids: CASGSQGQAYGYTF. The gene calls are TRBV2 and TRBJ1-2; 7 bases fit TRBD1. The germline CDR1 and CDR2 sequences are SNHLY and FYNNEI. The CDR3 totals 14 residues. The junction had 10 bases not matched to a gene; V was cut back by 8 bases and J by 4 bases.

J is TRBJ1-1 and V is TRBV5-1, with a possible D match to TRBD1 (5 bases). Trimming removed 7 bases at V and 1 base at J, with 17 bases between. The length of the CDR3 is 15 residues. In germline, CDR1 is SGHRS, CDR2 YFSETQ. The CDR3 coding sequence is TGCGCCAGCCAATACATGGACGGACAGAACACTGAAGCTTTCTTT. Protein sequence: CASQYMDGQNTEAFF.

The chain is built from TRBV20-1 and TRBJ2-5; the D is unclear. Trimming removed 7 bases at V and 3 bases at J, with 9 bases between. Germline V gene lookup returns CDR1 DFQATT and CDR2 SNEGSKA (reference sequence). The CDR3 runs 11 residues. The CDR3 DNA sequence: TGCAGTGGTCAGTTAAAAGAGACCCAGTACTTC. Translating it yields CSGQLKETQYF.

The CDR3 loop is CASRPASAGGPYEQYF. As DNA, the CDR3 is TGTGCCAGCAGACCCGCCAGCGCGGGAGGGCCCTACGAGCAGTACTTC. The chain employs TRBV11-1 and TRBJ2-7; TRBD2 agrees at 9 bases. Germline trimming cut 6 bases from V and 2 bases from J; bases unmatched to any gene: 11. CDR3 size: 16 residues. Looked up from germline, CDR1 is SGHAT and CDR2 is FQDESV (reference sequence).